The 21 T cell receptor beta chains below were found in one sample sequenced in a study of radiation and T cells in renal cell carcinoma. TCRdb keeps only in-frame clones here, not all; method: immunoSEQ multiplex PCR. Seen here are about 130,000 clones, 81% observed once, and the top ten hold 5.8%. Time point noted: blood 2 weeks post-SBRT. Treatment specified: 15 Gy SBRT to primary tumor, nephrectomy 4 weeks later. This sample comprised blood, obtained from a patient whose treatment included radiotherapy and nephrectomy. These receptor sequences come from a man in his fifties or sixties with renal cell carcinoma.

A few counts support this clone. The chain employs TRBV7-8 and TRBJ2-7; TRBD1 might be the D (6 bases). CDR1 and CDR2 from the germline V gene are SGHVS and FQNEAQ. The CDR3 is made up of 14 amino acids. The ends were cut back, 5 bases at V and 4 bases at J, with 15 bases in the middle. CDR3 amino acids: CASSARTAVYEQYF. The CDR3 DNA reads TGTGCCAGCAGCGCTAGGACAGCCGTATACGAGCAGTACTTC.

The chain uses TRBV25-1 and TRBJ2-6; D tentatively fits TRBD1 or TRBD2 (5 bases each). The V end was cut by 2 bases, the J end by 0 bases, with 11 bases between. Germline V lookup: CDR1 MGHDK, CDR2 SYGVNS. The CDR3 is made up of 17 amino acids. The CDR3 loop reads CASSEGSGTSGANVLTF. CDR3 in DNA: TGTGCCAGCAGTGAAGGGTCCGGGACCTCTGGGGCCAACGTCCTGACTTTC.

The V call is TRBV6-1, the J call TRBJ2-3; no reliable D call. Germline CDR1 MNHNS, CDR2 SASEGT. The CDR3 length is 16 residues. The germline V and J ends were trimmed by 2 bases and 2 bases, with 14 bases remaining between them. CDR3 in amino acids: CASSEYQVGNTDTQYF. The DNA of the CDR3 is TGTGCCAGCAGTGAATATCAGGTTGGGAACACAGATACGCAGTATTTT.

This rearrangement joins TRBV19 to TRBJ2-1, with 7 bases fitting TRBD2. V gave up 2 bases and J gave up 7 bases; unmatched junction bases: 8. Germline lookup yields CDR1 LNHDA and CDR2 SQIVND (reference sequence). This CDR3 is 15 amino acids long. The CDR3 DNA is TGTGCCAGTAGTATAAGACTAGCCTGGAGTAATGAGCAGTTCTTC. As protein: CASSIRLAWSNEQFF.

CDR3 region: CSGRDGNTGELFF. The DNA of the CDR3 is TGCAGCGGGCGGGACGGGAACACCGGGGAGCTGTTTTTT. V is TRBV29-1 and J is TRBJ2-2; a possible D gene is TRBD2 (6 bases). From germline, CDR1 is SQVTM and CDR2 ANQGSEA. The CDR3 runs to 13 residues. Trimming pared 7 bases from V and 1 base from J, leaving 10 bases between.

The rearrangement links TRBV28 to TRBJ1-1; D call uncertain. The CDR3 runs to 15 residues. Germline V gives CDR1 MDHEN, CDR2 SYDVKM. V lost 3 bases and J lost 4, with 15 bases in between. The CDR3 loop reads CASSLNWAKGTEAFF. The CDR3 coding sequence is TGTGCCAGCAGTTTGAATTGGGCTAAGGGCACTGAAGCTTTCTTT.

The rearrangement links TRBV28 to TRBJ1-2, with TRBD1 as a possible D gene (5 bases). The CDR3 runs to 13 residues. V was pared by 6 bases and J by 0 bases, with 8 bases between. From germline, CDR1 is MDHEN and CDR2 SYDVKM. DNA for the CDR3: TGTGCCAGCAGGCAGACAGCTAACTATGGCTACACCTTC. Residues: CASRQTANYGYTF.

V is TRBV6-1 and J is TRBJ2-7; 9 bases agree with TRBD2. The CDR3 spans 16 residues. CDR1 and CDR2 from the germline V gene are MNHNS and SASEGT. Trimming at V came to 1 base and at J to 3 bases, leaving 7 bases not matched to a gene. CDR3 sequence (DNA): TGTGCCAGCAGTGAAGTGGCGGGAGGGCCACTCTACGAGCAGTACTTC. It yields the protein CASSEVAGGPLYEQYF.

This CDR3 is CSVAGGPYEQYF. The CDR3 DNA reads TGCAGCGTTGCAGGGGGGCCCTACGAGCAGTACTTC. J is TRBJ2-7 and V is TRBV29-1, with D perhaps TRBD1 (7 bases). Germline CDR1 and CDR2: SQVTM and ANQGSEA. V was clipped by 4 bases and J by 2 bases, with 9 bases between them. The CDR3 runs 12 residues.

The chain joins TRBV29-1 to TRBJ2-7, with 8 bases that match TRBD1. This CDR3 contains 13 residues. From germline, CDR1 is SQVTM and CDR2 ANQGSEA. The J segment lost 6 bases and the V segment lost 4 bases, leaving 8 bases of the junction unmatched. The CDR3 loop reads CSVGAGQGFEQYF. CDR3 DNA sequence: TGCAGCGTTGGGGCCGGACAGGGTTTCGAGCAGTACTTC.

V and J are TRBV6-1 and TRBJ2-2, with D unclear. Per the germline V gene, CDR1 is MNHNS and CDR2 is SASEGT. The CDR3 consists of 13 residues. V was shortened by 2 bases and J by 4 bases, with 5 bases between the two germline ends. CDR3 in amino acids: CASSELGTGELFF. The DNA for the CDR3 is TGTGCCAGCAGTGAATTAGGCACCGGGGAGCTGTTTTTT.

CDR3 sequence (DNA): TGTGCCGGAGGGATGGCAGGGGGCACAGATACGCAGTATTTT. Amino acid sequence: CAGGMAGGTDTQYF. The chain recombines TRBV7-9 with TRBJ2-3; D may be TRBD1 or TRBD2 (6 bases each). Looked up from germline, CDR1 is SEHNR and CDR2 is FQNEAQ (reference sequence). Trimming took 11 bases from V and 1 from J, leaving 16 bases between them. This CDR3 is built from 14 residues.

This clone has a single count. The DNA of the CDR3 is TGTGCCAGCTCAGGGGCTTCCCCAGAGACCCAGTACTTC. The encoded protein is CASSGASPETQYF. This rearrangement joins TRBV6-1 to TRBJ2-5; D perhaps matches TRBD1 (6 bases). V gave up 8 bases and J gave up 4 bases, with 14 bases separating them. The CDR3 extends over 13 amino acids. In germline, CDR1 is MNHNS, CDR2 SASEGT.

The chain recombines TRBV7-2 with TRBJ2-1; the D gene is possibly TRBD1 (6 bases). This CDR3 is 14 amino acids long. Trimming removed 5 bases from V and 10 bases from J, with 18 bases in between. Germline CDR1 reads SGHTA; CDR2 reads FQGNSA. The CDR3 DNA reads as TGTGCCAGCAGCGCAGAGTGGGGGCTAGGGGAGCAGTTCTTC. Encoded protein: CASSAEWGLGEQFF.

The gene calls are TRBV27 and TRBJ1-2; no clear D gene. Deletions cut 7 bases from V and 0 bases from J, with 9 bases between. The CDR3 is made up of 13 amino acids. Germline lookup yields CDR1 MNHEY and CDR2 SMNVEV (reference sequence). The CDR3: CASKNRANYGYTF. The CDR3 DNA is TGTGCCAGCAAAAACAGAGCTAACTATGGCTACACCTTC.

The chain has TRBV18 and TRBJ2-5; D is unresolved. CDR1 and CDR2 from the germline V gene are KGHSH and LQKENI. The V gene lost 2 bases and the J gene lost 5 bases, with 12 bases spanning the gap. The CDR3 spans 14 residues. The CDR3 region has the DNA TGTGCCAGCTCACCAGCCACCCCGAGGGAGACCCAGTACTTC. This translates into CASSPATPRETQYF. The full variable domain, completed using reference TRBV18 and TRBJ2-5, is NAGVMQNPRHLVRRRGQEARLRCSPMKGHSHVYWYRQLPEEGLKFMVYLQKENIIDESGMPKERFSAEFPKEGPSILRIQQVVRGDSAAYFCASSPATPRETQYFGPGTRLLVL.

The CDR3 here is CASRPVTSGRPGNEQFF. The CDR3 coding sequence is TGTGCCAGCAGACCAGTTACTAGCGGGAGGCCGGGAAATGAGCAGTTCTTC. The chain recombines TRBV11-2 with TRBJ2-1; 12 bases line up with TRBD2. Germline assignment: CDR1 SGHAT and CDR2 FQNNGV. CDR3 size: 17 residues. V was pared by 6 bases and J by 7 bases, with 13 bases of the junction left unmatched.

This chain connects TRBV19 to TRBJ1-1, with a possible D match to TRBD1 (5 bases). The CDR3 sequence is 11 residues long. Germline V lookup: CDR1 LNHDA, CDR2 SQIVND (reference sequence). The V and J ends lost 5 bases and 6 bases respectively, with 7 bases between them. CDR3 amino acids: CASSWGSEAFF. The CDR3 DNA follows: TGTGCCAGTAGTTGGGGCTCTGAAGCTTTCTTT.

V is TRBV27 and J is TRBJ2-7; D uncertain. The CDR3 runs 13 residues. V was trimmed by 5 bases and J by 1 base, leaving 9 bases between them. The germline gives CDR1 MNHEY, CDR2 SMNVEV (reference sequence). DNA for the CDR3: TGTGCCAGCAGTCCCGACTGGTCCTACGAGCAGTACTTC. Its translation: CASSPDWSYEQYF.

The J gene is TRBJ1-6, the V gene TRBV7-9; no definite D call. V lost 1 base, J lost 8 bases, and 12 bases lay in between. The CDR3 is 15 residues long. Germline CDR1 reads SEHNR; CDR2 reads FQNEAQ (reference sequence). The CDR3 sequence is CASSLVVGSDSPLHF. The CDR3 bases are TGTGCCAGCAGCTTAGTGGTAGGCTCGGATTCACCCCTCCACTTT.

The CDR3 DNA sequence: TGTGCCAGCAGGGGCGGGGCAGCCGACGGTGAAGCTTTCTTT. Translation gives CASRGGAADGEAFF. The chain uses TRBV27 and TRBJ1-1; D is perhaps TRBD1 (5 bases). The CDR3 covers 14 residues. Germline V gene sequence: CDR1 MNHEY, CDR2 SMNVEV (reference sequence). V lost 6 bases and J lost 7, with 18 bases in between.